This T cell receptor beta chain was observed in a study of T cells and copy number aberrations in small-cell lung cancer. Every patient either smoked or had heavy second-hand smoke exposure. TCRdb keeps only in-frame clones here, not all; method: immunoSEQ multiplex PCR. This sample has 2,500 to 3,000 clones, with around 85% found just once. Broader study findings: All specimens were formalin-fixed paraffin-embedded tissue, which is known to introduce sequencing artifacts.

For this clone: Its matching antigen is unknown.

J gave up 0 bases and V 6 bases, and 7 bases lay outside the gene matches. The CDR3 length is 18 residues. The germline V gene has CDR1 PRHDT and CDR2 FYEKMQ (reference sequence). The chain carries TRBV13 and TRBJ2-3, with 15 nucleotides matching TRBD2. The sample was normal tissue next to the tumor. This TCR came from a man in his forties with small cell lung cancer. CDR3 coding DNA: TGTGCCAGCAGGATCTGGACTAGCGGGGGGGCCAGCACAGATACGCAGTATTTT. As protein: CASRIWTSGGASTDTQYF. Filled out from reference TRBV13 and TRBJ2-3, the complete variable domain reads AAGVIQSPRHLIKEKRETATLKCYPIPRHDTVYWYQQGPGQDPQFLISFYEKMQSDKGSIPDRFSAQQFSDYHSELNMSSLELGDSALYFCASRIWTSGGASTDTQYFGPGTRLTVL.